These 9 T cell receptor beta chains came from one sample sequenced in a study of T-cell reconstitution after alpha-beta-depleted transplantation in children. The library targeted TCRbeta and was prepared with unique molecular identifiers. MiXCR was run by TCRdb on the PCR reads, yielding one entry per CDR3 protein. The sample includes 580,000 or so distinct CDR3 sequences, 23% seen only once; the top ten take roughly 13%. Material: PBMCs, mostly from graft donor cells, obtained 360 days after TCRalphabeta/CD19-depleted stem cell transplant. All receptors derive from a boy under two years old who had a stem cell transplant for acute myeloid leukemia, so the T cells may come from the graft donor.

The CDR3 loop reads CAISESDSSNQPQHF. The CDR3 DNA is TGTGCCATCAGTGAGTCAGACAGCTCTAATCAGCCCCAGCATTTT. This chain links TRBV10-3 with TRBJ1-5; D perhaps matches TRBD1 (5 bases). This CDR3 is built from 15 residues. Germline CDR1 and CDR2: ENHRY and SYGVKD. Between the trimmed V and J ends, which lost 0 bases and 4 bases, there was a span of 10 bases.

Only a few counts were recorded for this clonotype. V is TRBV20-1 and J is TRBJ1-1; the D gene is possibly TRBD1 (5 bases). This CDR3 is 15 amino acids long. The ends were cut back, 3 bases at V and 4 bases at J, with 18 bases in the middle. Germline assignment: CDR1 DFQATT and CDR2 SNEGSKA (reference sequence). CDR3 in amino acids: CSASPTLGASTEAFF. CDR3 sequence (DNA): TGCAGTGCTAGCCCCACACTAGGGGCCAGCACTGAAGCTTTCTTT.

The sample holds many counts of this clonotype. The chain's CDR3 is CASTPGQGGEQFF. Written as DNA, the CDR3 is TGTGCCAGCACCCCGGGGCAGGGAGGGGAGCAGTTCTTC. The chain uses TRBV11-2 and TRBJ2-1; TRBD2 matches 7 bases. In germline, CDR1 is SGHAT, CDR2 FQNNGV. The CDR3 consists of 13 residues. With V trimmed by 7 bases and J by 10 bases, 10 bases remained unmatched.

This clonotype was recorded many times. The chain recombines TRBV7-3 with TRBJ2-5; TRBD1 agrees at 12 bases. From germline, CDR1 is SGHTA and CDR2 FQGTGA. The CDR3 contains 15 residues. V shed 4 bases, J shed 3 bases, and the junction held 3 bases outside the gene matches. This CDR3 is CASSSGTGGKETQYF. The CDR3, as DNA: TGTGCCAGCAGCTCCGGGACAGGGGGCAAAGAGACCCAGTACTTC.

The chain is built from TRBV2 and TRBJ2-5; D might be TRBD2 (5 bases). Trimming left V 5 bases short and J 4 bases short, with 17 bases between. Germline V gene lookup returns CDR1 SNHLY and CDR2 FYNNEI. The CDR3 length is 15 residues. CDR3 sequence: CASSSKRVTRETQYF. DNA for the CDR3: TGTGCCAGCAGTTCCAAGAGGGTAACCAGAGAGACCCAGTACTTC.

The gene calls are TRBV7-2 and TRBJ2-5; no reliable D call. The germline V gene encodes CDR1 SGHTA and CDR2 FQGNSA. V was trimmed by 7 bases and J by 5 bases, leaving 14 bases between them. There are 13 residues in the CDR3. CDR3: CASNYSPGETQYF. CDR3 DNA: TGTGCCAGCAACTATAGCCCCGGGGAGACCCAGTACTTC.

This clonotype was seen more than once but under ten times. This rearrangement joins TRBV20-1 to TRBJ1-1; maybe TRBD1 (5 bases). The V end lost 6 bases, the J end lost 1 base, and 15 bases lay between the germline ends. CDR3 length: 14 amino acids. From germline, CDR1 is DFQATT and CDR2 SNEGSKA (reference sequence). This CDR3 is CSASGRIRNTEAFF. The DNA of the CDR3 is TGCAGTGCCTCGGGGCGTATCCGGAACACTGAAGCTTTCTTT.

The chain joins TRBV11-2 to TRBJ2-3; D gene ambiguous. The CDR3 extends over 12 amino acids. Looked up from germline, CDR1 is SGHAT and CDR2 is FQNNGV. The V gene lost 7 bases and the J gene lost 3 bases, with 8 bases spanning the gap. Here the CDR3 DNA reads TGTGCCAGCACCGATAAGACAGATACGCAGTATTTT. Its translation: CASTDKTDTQYF.

This clonotype came up many times. V is TRBV28 and J is TRBJ1-4; possible D gene TRBD1, 6 bases. V was shortened by 7 bases and J by 3 bases, with 18 bases between the two germline ends. Germline V gene lookup returns CDR1 MDHEN and CDR2 SYDVKM. The CDR3 is 16 amino acids. The CDR3 DNA is TGTGCCAGCAATGGCCCCCGGGGGCGCCCTAATGAAAAACTGTTTTTT. It translates to CASNGPRGRPNEKLFF. Full variable domain (outside the CDR3, taken from reference TRBV28 and TRBJ1-4): DVKVTQSSRYLVKRTGEKVFLECVQDMDHENMFWYRQDPGLGLRLIYFSYDVKMKEKGDIPEGYSVSREKKERFSLILESASTNQTSMYLCASNGPRGRPNEKLFFGSGTQLSVL.